This entry describes one T cell receptor (beta chain). Antigen: not known. Primers: 60 Vbeta forward and 13 Jbeta reverse. Profiling relied on immunoSEQ multiplex PCR, and the TCRdb table lists in-frame clones only, not all of them. The sample carries approximately 150,000 clones, about two thirds recorded once. The sample originates from a study of cytomegalovirus exposure and HLA in healthy donors. Study information: A previous analysis identified 90 million to 140 million unique TCR beta sequences derived from around 200 million T cells.

Healthy bone marrow donors supplied every sample. General study results and limits: Later analysis demonstrated an association between a missense DCLRE1C variant and TCR beta V- and J-gene trimming. The HLA-A and HLA-B alleles of most subjects were reportedly predicted accurately from TCR beta sequences.

Sequencing was carried out using PBMCs. This clonotype was sampled from a human donor in good health.

The CDR3, as DNA: TGTGCCAGCAGTTGGGACAGGGGGCCCAATCACACCGGGGAGCTGTTTTTT. Residues: CASSWDRGPNHTGELFF. The chain carries TRBV6-7 and TRBJ2-2; TRBD1 matches 12 bases. TRBV6-7 is marked as an open reading frame, function uncertain. The CDR3 loop spans 17 amino acids. The J segment lost 3 bases and the V segment lost 4 bases, leaving 6 bases of the junction unmatched.